A selection of T cell receptor beta chains follows, all from one sample in a study of cytomegalovirus exposure and HLA in healthy donors. Using immunoSEQ multiplex PCR, the repertoire was profiled, and TCRdb retains in-frame clones only, with some absent. The data show fewer than 200,000 clones, about 85% seen once. The material sequenced was PBMCs. The receptors were gathered from a woman between 50 and 59 years old in good health and CMV-seropositive. Each CDR3 is given with its conserved first and last residue. Each record gives: D gene, V gene, clone size, J gene, CDR3 DNA, CDR3 protein. The D gene is left open where the match is weak. Part of the rows lack a size; the others show once, few, many or a class for expanded clones.

TRBD2,TRBV19,once,TRBJ2-1,TGTGCCACCAAACTAGCGGGAGCATACAATGAGCAGTTCTTC,CATKLAGAYNEQFF
TRBD1,TRBV4-1,few,TRBJ1-4,TGCGCCAGCAGCCCCTTGGGACAGGGGGGTGAAAAACTGTTTTTT,CASSPLGQGGEKLFF
-,TRBV6-1,-,TRBJ2-5,TGTGCCAGCAGTGTAACAGATCAAGAGACCCAGTACTTC,CASSVTDQETQYF
-,TRBV9,-,TRBJ1-2,TGTGCCAGCACCTATGGGGCAGAGCTTAACTATGGCTACACCTTC,CASTYGAELNYGYTF
-,TRBV21-1,few,TRBJ2-7,TGTGCCAGCAGCGTAAACGTCCCCGGGACAGGAGACAACGAGCAGTACTTC,CASSVNVPGTGDNEQYF
-,TRBV18,-,TRBJ1-6,TGTGCCAGCTCGCTCAGACAGGAACATAATTCACCCCTCCACTTT,CASSLRQEHNSPLHF
-,TRBV10-3,-,TRBJ2-3,TGTGCCATCAGTGATGTGTCGGAAGGGGGCACAGATACGCAGTATTTT,CAISDVSEGGTDTQYF
-,TRBV30,-,TRBJ1-1,TGTGCCTGGATTCGGTACGGGAACACTGAAGCTTTCTTT,CAWIRYGNTEAFF
TRBD2,TRBV7-2,-,TRBJ2-1,TGTGCCAGCAGCTTAGCCGGGACTAGCGGTTACAATGAGCAGTTCTTC,CASSLAGTSGYNEQFF
TRBD2,TRBV10-3,-,TRBJ2-7,TGTGCCATCAGTCTTAGCGGGAGCGATAGCGAGCAGTACTTC,CAISLSGSDSEQYF
TRBD1,TRBV18,few,TRBJ1-1,TGTGCCAGCTCGCGTCAGGGGGTAGGCACTGAAGCTTTCTTT,CASSRQGVGTEAFF
-,TRBV5-3,-,TRBJ2-3,TGTGCCAGAAGCTTGGGACAGGGCACAGATACGCAGTATTTT,CARSLGQGTDTQYF
-,TRBV9,few,TRBJ1-2,TGTGCCAGCAGCGTAGACCTCCGTAGAGGCTACACCTTC,CASSVDLRRGYTF
-,TRBV18,-,TRBJ2-6,TGTGCCAGCTCAAGAGACTCCGGGGCCAACGTCCTGACTTTC,CASSRDSGANVLTF
TRBD1,TRBV5-1,-,TRBJ1-5,TGCGCCAGCAGCCCCACAGGGGGCGCGGAGCAGCCCCAGCATTTT,CASSPTGGAEQPQHF
TRBD1,TRBV7-9,once,TRBJ1-4,TGTGCCAGCAGCCCCCTTCCGGGGACAGGGGGTAGAAAACTGTTTTTT,CASSPLPGTGGRKLFF